This entry lists 18 T cell receptor beta chains sequenced from one sample in a study of blood T cell repertoires in COVID-19. Assay used: immunoSEQ multiplex PCR; TCRdb lists only in-frame clones, some missing. The sample yields over 200,000 clones, under 90% seen once. The specimen was PBMCs or T cells enriched from blood (not recorded which). The receptors here all came from a man between 60 and 70 years old who had recovered from COVID-19.

This clone has just one count. V and J are TRBV7-2 and TRBJ2-3; TRBD2 agrees at 8 bases. J gave up 2 bases and V 0 bases, and 4 bases lay outside the gene matches. The CDR3 spans 16 residues. The germline gives CDR1 SGHTA, CDR2 FQGNSA. CDR3 nucleotides: TGTGCCAGCAGCTTAGCAGTTAGCGGGGTCACAGATACGCAGTATTTT. It encodes CASSLAVSGVTDTQYF.

The chain has TRBV29-1 and TRBJ2-7; perhaps TRBD1 as D (6 bases). CDR3 size: 12 residues. Trimming removed 7 bases at V and 5 bases at J, with 15 bases between. Germline lookup yields CDR1 SQVTM and CDR2 ANQGSEA. The CDR3: CSAQKGDHEQYF. The DNA of the CDR3 is TGCAGCGCCCAGAAGGGGGACCACGAGCAGTACTTC.

The V gene is TRBV5-1, the J gene TRBJ1-1, with TRBD1 matching 7 bases. V lost 4 bases and J lost 3; bases outside the gene matches: 6. The CDR3 is 14 amino acids. Per germline, CDR1 SGHRS and CDR2 YFSETQ. The chain's CDR3 is CASSVAQGYTEAFF. The DNA of the CDR3 is TGCGCCAGCAGCGTTGCACAGGGGTACACTGAAGCTTTCTTT. Based on the CDR3 plus reference TRBV5-1 and TRBJ1-1, the full variable domain is KAGVTQTPRYLIKTRGQQVTLSCSPISGHRSVSWYQQTPGQGLQFLFEYFSETQRNKGNFPGRFSGRQFSNSRSEMNVSTLELGDSALYLCASSVAQGYTEAFFGQGTRLTVV.

This chain connects TRBV10-2 to TRBJ2-2; 8 positions agree with TRBD1. The CDR3 totals 14 residues. The germline gives CDR1 WSHSY, CDR2 SAAADI. With V trimmed by 6 bases and J by 4 bases, 4 bases remained unmatched. The CDR3 DNA reads TGCGCCAGCAGAGGGACAGGACTCACCGGGGAGCTGTTTTTT. This encodes CASRGTGLTGELFF.

DNA for the CDR3: TGTGCCAGCAGCTTAGCGGGGACTAGCGGCTCCTACGAGCAGTACTTC. Translating gives CASSLAGTSGSYEQYF. The chain joins TRBV7-9 to TRBJ2-7; 11 positions agree with TRBD2. Germline CDR1 SEHNR, CDR2 FQNEAQ (reference sequence). V gave up 0 bases and J gave up 0 bases; unmatched junction bases: 1. This CDR3 has 16 residues.

The rearrangement links TRBV5-6 to TRBJ2-2; 9 positions agree with TRBD1. This CDR3 spans 16 amino acids. J gave up 16 bases and V 0 bases, and 16 bases lay outside the gene matches. The germline CDR1 and CDR2 sequences are SGHDT and YYEEEE. The CDR3 loop reads CASSLGTGAQSSSAFF. Written as DNA, the CDR3 is TGTGCCAGCAGCTTGGGGACAGGGGCGCAAAGTAGTTCGGCGTTTTTT.

In DNA, the CDR3 is TGTGCCAGTAGTTGGGACAGCAGCTCCTACGAGCAGTACTTC. Translated: CASSWDSSSYEQYF. The rearrangement links TRBV19 to TRBJ2-7, with 7 bases identical to TRBD1. Germline CDR1 is LNHDA and CDR2 is SQIVND (reference sequence). This CDR3 region has 14 residues. The V gene end was trimmed by 5 bases and the J gene end by 0 bases; junction bases not matched to a gene: 4.

V gene TRBV9 combines with J gene TRBJ1-2, with TRBD1 matching over 9 bases. V lost 3 bases, J lost 8 bases, and 8 bases stayed unmatched. The CDR3 loop spans 14 amino acids. Germline values: CDR1 SGDLS, CDR2 YYNGEE. The chain's CDR3 is CASSDWTGAGGYTF. CDR3 coding DNA: TGTGCCAGCAGCGACTGGACAGGGGCGGGAGGCTACACCTTC.

The chain couples TRBV19 to TRBJ1-5, with D perhaps matching TRBD1 (6 bases). V lost 6 bases to trimming and J lost 0 bases, with 12 bases between them. CDR3 length: 15 amino acids. Germline V lookup: CDR1 LNHDA, CDR2 SQIVND (reference sequence). The DNA of the CDR3 is TGTGCCAGTAGAACGGACAGCTATAGCAATCAGCCCCAGCATTTT. It translates to CASRTDSYSNQPQHF.

The chain has TRBV27 and TRBJ1-2; D is possibly TRBD1 (6 bases). This CDR3 is 14 amino acids long. Deletions cut 2 bases from V and 8 bases from J, with 15 bases between. Germline V gene data show CDR1 as MNHEY and CDR2 as SMNVEV (reference sequence). The CDR3 DNA reads TGTGCCAGCAGTTTAGCCAAGAACAGGGCCGGCTACACCTTC. This gives the protein CASSLAKNRAGYTF.

The gene calls are TRBV3-1 (or the pseudogene TRBV3-2) and TRBJ1-5, with D uncertain. Germline-derived CDR1 and CDR2 are LGHDT and YNNKEL (reference sequence). V was clipped by 0 bases and J by 6 bases, with 9 bases between them. The CDR3 runs 14 residues. CDR3 in DNA: TGTGCCAGCAGCCAAGATAGTCGGAGTCAGCCCCAGCATTTT. This encodes CASSQDSRSQPQHF.

Regarding this clone: The sample contains more than one DNA sequence encoding this CDR3. The chain has TRBV5-1 and TRBJ1-1; D may be TRBD1 (6 bases). Germline CDR1 SGHRS, CDR2 YFSETQ. CDR3 length: 14 residues. Trimming pared 0 bases from V and 5 bases from J, leaving 11 bases between. The CDR3 DNA reads TGCGCCAGCAGCTTGGCGGGGGGGCGGACTGAAGCTTTCTTT. Translation: CASSLAGGRTEAFF.

The sample holds one count of this clone. The chain uses TRBV20-1 and TRBJ1-1; weak D call: TRBD1 (5 bases). CDR3 size: 12 residues. Trimming pared 3 bases from V and 4 bases from J, leaving 9 bases between. Germline CDR1 DFQATT, CDR2 SNEGSKA (reference sequence). This chain's CDR3 is CSASFGGTEAFF. For the CDR3, the DNA is TGCAGTGCTAGTTTCGGGGGCACTGAAGCTTTCTTT.

The chain links TRBV30 to TRBJ1-1; 7 bases fit TRBD1. This CDR3 has 15 residues. After removal of 1 base from V and 0 bases from J, the junction contained 5 bases not matched to a gene. Looked up from germline, CDR1 is GTSNPN and CDR2 is SVGIG (reference sequence). The CDR3 DNA reads TGTGCCTGGAGTGCCTCGACAGGGCTGAACACTGAAGCTTTCTTT. This translates into CAWSASTGLNTEAFF.

This clone appeared a few times. J is TRBJ1-1 and V is TRBV10-3; D possibly corresponds to TRBD1 (6 bases). With 6 bases removed from V and 0 bases from J, the gap between germline ends came to 8 bases. This CDR3 region has 13 residues. Germline CDR1 ENHRY, CDR2 SYGVKD. CDR3 residues: CAIRQGMNTEAFF. CDR3 DNA: TGTGCCATCAGACAGGGAATGAACACTGAAGCTTTCTTT.

The chain recombines TRBV24-1 with TRBJ2-3; 8 bases match TRBD1. Trimming took 4 bases from V and 2 from J; bases not matched to a gene: 16. The CDR3 has 19 amino acids. The germline V gene has CDR1 KGHDR and CDR2 SFDVKD. CDR3 DNA: TGTGCCACCAGTGACCAAACGACAACACACAGGGGGACCACAGATACGCAGTATTTT. Translated: CATSDQTTTHRGTTDTQYF.

CDR3 in amino acids: CASSPWQSAAKNIQYF. DNA of the CDR3: TGTGCCAGCAGCCCCTGGCAAAGCGCAGCCAAAAACATTCAGTACTTC. This sequence joins TRBV4-2 and TRBJ2-4; D is undetermined. Trimming took 4 bases from V and 0 from J, leaving 13 bases between them. The CDR3 contains 16 residues. CDR1 LGHNA and CDR2 YNFKEQ come from the germline V gene.

This chain connects TRBV3-1 (or the pseudogene TRBV3-2) to TRBJ2-1; 8 bases align to TRBD2. This CDR3 region has 16 residues. CDR1 and CDR2 from the germline V gene are LGHDT and YNNKEL (reference sequence). V lost 6 bases to trimming and J lost 6 bases; unmatched junction nucleotides: 13. For the CDR3, the DNA is TGTGCCAGCAGTCAGGGTGCGGGACTAGTCTCCAATGAGCAGTTCTTC. This gives the protein CASSQGAGLVSNEQFF.